Described below is a single T cell receptor beta chain sequence and its context. This clone was detected only once. This clone's antigen is unknown. No base quality information exists; no much larger clone differs at one position. This sample was taken from a study of blood T cell repertoires in COVID-19 (dated by TCRdb to 2020 to 2021). Notes on the research overall: Collaborator samples came from the United States, Italy and Spain and covered acute and convalescent phases of COVID-19. A de-identified subject ID, COVID-19 status, age in years and sex were almost always included in the sample metadata. HLA class I and class II types, where available, came from metadata supplied by the sample provider rather than from assay-based typing. The repertoires were made available in a free public database intended to serve as a resource for research on the immune response to SARS-CoV-2. The samples were drawn from two sources: the first 160 participants of the ongoing ImmuneRACE study, and over 950 subjects contributed by 6 global collaborators. Deeply sampled blood TCRbeta repertoires from subjects exposed to, actively infected with, or recovered from COVID-19 were included in the dataset. The prospective study material was composed of cDNA or gDNA derived from T cells, B-cell-depleted T cells, or PBMCs.

Via the germline V gene, CDR1 is SGHDT and CDR2 YYEEEE. From cysteine to phenylalanine, the CDR3 is 18 amino acids long. Solely the CDR3 DNA is kept, with 54 bases framed from the first base. V and J are trimmed by 0 bases and 8 bases, and the gene matches miss 11 bases of the junction. Collaborating institutions collected whole blood in K2EDTA tubes following their own protocols. For TCRbeta analysis, collaborator samples were shipped as frozen whole blood, as isolated PBMCs, or as DNA extracted from either sample type. TCRbeta CDR3 regions were amplified from genomic DNA by means of the immunoSEQ Assay, a bias-controlled multiplex PCR. The source study handled its data this way. Nucleated cell counts per sample were estimated from amplification of reference gene primers within the assay. To quantify the absolute abundance of each unique TCRbeta CDR3 rearrangement, sequence reads were collapsed and filtered. Productive Simpson clonality was computed per sample as the square root of Simpson's diversity index over productive rearrangements. This immuneACCESS table, as held by TCRdb, lists in-frame sequences with V and J called but not all clones. Of the missing ones, under half trace to an unresolved V gene in checked studies; the others have no known cause. V, J and clone size were drawn from that table, and D and trimming were deduced from the DNA. In this sample the table shows around 140,000 clones, 88% of which occur a single time. The ten largest clones add up to more than 1.5% of the sample.

General findings and caveats noted by the study authors: Clinical and demographic metadata were provided uncurated, with the amount varying by source and participant.

The chain joins TRBV5-6 to TRBJ2-1; 13 nucleotides in the junction match TRBD2. The sample taken for sequencing was peripheral blood. The receptor's source is a woman aged 55-69 years with acute or convalescent COVID-19. The sequence in DNA is TGTGCCAGCAGCTTGGAAAGGGGGACTAGCGGGGTTTTAGATGAGCAGTTCTTC. Its translation reads: CASSLERGTSGVLDEQFF. The full variable domain, with segments outside the CDR3 supplied by the reference TRBV5-6 and TRBJ2-1 proteins, appears as DAGVTQSPTHLIKTRGQQVTLRCSPKSGHDTVSWYQQALGQGPQFIFQYYEEEERQRGNFPDRFSGHQFPNYSSELNVNALLLGDSALYLCASSLERGTSGVLDEQFFGPGTRLTVL.